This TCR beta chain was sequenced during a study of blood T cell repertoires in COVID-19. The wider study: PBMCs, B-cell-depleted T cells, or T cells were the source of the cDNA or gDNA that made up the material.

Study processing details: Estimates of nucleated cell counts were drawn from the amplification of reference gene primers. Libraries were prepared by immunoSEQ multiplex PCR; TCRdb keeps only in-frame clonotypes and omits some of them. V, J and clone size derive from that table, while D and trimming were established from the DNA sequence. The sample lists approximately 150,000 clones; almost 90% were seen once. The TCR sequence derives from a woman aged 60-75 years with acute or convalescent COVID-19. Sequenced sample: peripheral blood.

CDR3 residues: CASSRGQVVNSPLHF. CDR3 bases: TGTGCCAGCAGTAGGGGACAGGTCGTAAATTCACCCCTCCACTTT. The rearrangement uses TRBV6-5 and TRBJ1-6, with 8 nucleotides matching TRBD1. V dropped 5 bases and J dropped 7; count of bases not matched to a gene: 7. CDR3 length: 15 residues. The germline V gene has CDR1 MNHEY and CDR2 SVGAGI.